This record looks at one TCR beta chain sequence and its context. Its binding antigen is unknown. No base quality values were provided; no much bigger clone lies one nucleotide off. The library was built by means of the immunoSEQ multiplex PCR assay. Sourced from immuneACCESS, this table was stored by TCRdb with only in-frame sequences that have V and J called. A share of the clones is absent; for the studies checked, an unresolved V gene accounts for under half, and the remainder has no known explanation. The sample table holds about 130,000 clones, of which 80% to 95% were seen once. The biggest ten clones account for roughly 8.7% of the sample. The sample is drawn from a study of control samples from healthy donors and cancer patients (dated by TCRdb to 2018 to 2021). In the germline V gene, CDR1 corresponds to SGHRS and CDR2 to YFSETQ. Measured from the cysteine to the phenylalanine, the CDR3 is 14 residues long. CDR3 DNA is the only sequence kept; it has 42 bases, read in frame from the first base. Trimming takes 7 bases from V and 0 bases from J, and the germline ends sit 11 bases apart.

The source material was blood. The TCR sequence derives from a man younger than 35 in good health. The V gene is TRBV5-1 and the J gene is TRBJ2-1; the D gene is not confidently resolved. The CDR3 protein is CASAVPNSYNEQFF. The DNA sequence follows: TGCGCCAGCGCGGTACCGAACTCCTACAATGAGCAGTTCTTC.